Shown below are 10 T cell receptor beta chains from a single sample sequenced in a study of blood T cell repertoires in COVID-19. Clones were sequenced by immunoSEQ multiplex PCR, and TCRdb holds only the in-frame ones, with some missing. Among 400,000 to 450,000 clones listed, around nine tenths were seen once. Sequencing was done on a sample of peripheral blood. The origin of the receptors is a woman aged 40 to 49 with COVID-19, enrolled during active disease.

The gene calls are TRBV28 and TRBJ2-7, with no clear D. CDR3 size: 13 residues. V gave up 6 bases and J gave up 0 bases, with 9 bases separating them. Per the germline V gene, CDR1 is MDHEN and CDR2 is SYDVKM. This chain's CDR3 is CASRGTVSYEQYF. CDR3 nucleotide sequence: TGTGCCAGCAGGGGTACAGTCTCCTACGAGCAGTACTTC.

This sequence joins TRBV18 and TRBJ2-1, with TRBD2 as a possible D gene (6 bases). CDR3 size: 15 residues. The V end lost 2 bases, the J end lost 7 bases, and 15 bases lay between the germline ends. CDR1 and CDR2 (germline): KGHSH, LQKENI. The CDR3 nucleotides are TGTGCCAGCTCACCAACCCTAGCGCGTATTAATGAGCAGTTCTTC. Amino acid sequence: CASSPTLARINEQFF.

V is TRBV7-9 and J is TRBJ1-4; TRBD1 might be the D (5 bases). The V and J ends lost 7 bases and 6 bases respectively, with 18 bases between them. Germline CDR1 and CDR2: SEHNR and FQNEAQ (reference sequence). CDR3 length equals 15 residues. The CDR3 loop is CASIPARGRDEKLFF. The CDR3 DNA reads as TGTGCCAGCATCCCGGCTCGGGGGAGGGATGAAAAACTGTTTTTT. The full variable domain, its missing parts supplied by reference TRBV7-9 and TRBJ1-4, is DTGVSQNPRHKITKRGQNVTFRCDPISEHNRLYWYRQTLGQGPEFLTYFQNEAQLEKSRLLSDRFSAERPKGSFSTLEIQRTEQGDSAMYLCASIPARGRDEKLFFGSGTQLSVL.

A few counts support this clone. This chain links TRBV6-2 or TRBV6-3 with TRBJ1-2, with a tentative D call TRBD1 (5 bases). Trimming took 6 bases from V and 0 from J, leaving 17 bases between them. The CDR3 sequence is 16 residues long. Germline loops: CDR1 MNHEY, CDR2 SVGEGT. The CDR3 sequence: CASSPGDSRANYGYTF. In DNA form, the CDR3 reads TGTGCCAGCAGCCCCGGGGACTCCAGAGCTAACTATGGCTACACCTTC.

The chain joins TRBV7-3 to TRBJ2-3, with 8 positions matching TRBD2. V was pared by 2 bases and J by 0 bases, with 10 bases of the junction left unmatched. The CDR3 consists of 18 residues. Looked up from germline, CDR1 is SGHTA and CDR2 is FQGTGA. This chain's CDR3 is CASSLVGSSGSSTDTQYF. The CDR3 DNA follows: TGTGCCAGCAGCTTAGTGGGGTCTAGCGGGTCTAGCACAGATACGCAGTATTTT.

CDR3 coding DNA: TGCAGCGTTGATCGTAGTTTCCTGGACAGGGGCGAGCAGTACTTC. Translating gives CSVDRSFLDRGEQYF. The rearrangement links TRBV29-1 to TRBJ2-7, with 9 positions matching TRBD1. The germline V gene encodes CDR1 SQVTM and CDR2 ANQGSEA. With 3 bases clipped from V and 6 bases from J, the junction kept 12 bases outside the gene matches. There are 15 residues in the CDR3.

This rearrangement joins TRBV9 to TRBJ1-2; maybe TRBD1 (6 bases). V was cut by 0 bases and J by 8 bases, with 14 bases left in between. This CDR3 has 14 residues. The germline gives CDR1 SGDLS, CDR2 YYNGEE. DNA for the CDR3: TGTGCCAGCAGCGTAGTCCCCAGGGGACGCGGCTACACCTTC. Encoded protein: CASSVVPRGRGYTF.

The chain employs TRBV9 and TRBJ1-2; 8 bases line up with TRBD1. The V and J ends lost 5 bases and 0 bases, in that order; junction bases with no gene match: 9. The germline gives CDR1 SGDLS, CDR2 YYNGEE. The CDR3 length is 16 residues. The CDR3 sequence is CASSPGGEASNYGYTF. The CDR3 region has the DNA TGTGCCAGCAGTCCAGGGGGCGAGGCGTCTAACTATGGCTACACCTTC.

V gene TRBV18 combines with J gene TRBJ2-1, with 7 bases identical to TRBD2. The CDR3 has 14 residues. Unmatched junction bases numbered 7, after V lost 6 bases and J lost 5 bases. The V gene's germline CDR1 is KGHSH and CDR2 LQKENI. CDR3 in amino acids: CASSPASGHNEQFF. Here the CDR3 DNA reads TGTGCCAGCTCCCCCGCTAGCGGTCACAATGAGCAGTTCTTC. The full variable domain, its missing parts supplied by reference TRBV18 and TRBJ2-1, is NAGVMQNPRHLVRRRGQEARLRCSPMKGHSHVYWYRQLPEEGLKFMVYLQKENIIDESGMPKERFSAEFPKEGPSILRIQQVVRGDSAAYFCASSPASGHNEQFFGPGTRLTVL.

In its sample, this clone was seen once. The chain employs TRBV3-1 (or the pseudogene TRBV3-2) and TRBJ2-1; TRBD2 might be the D (6 bases). This CDR3 is 14 amino acids long. Germline V CDR1 and CDR2: LGHDT, YNNKEL (reference sequence). Trimming left V 7 bases short and J 2 bases short, with 12 bases between. The CDR3 DNA reads TGTGCCAGCATCGGGGGACCTCCCTACAATGAGCAGTTCTTC. Its protein is CASIGGPPYNEQFF.